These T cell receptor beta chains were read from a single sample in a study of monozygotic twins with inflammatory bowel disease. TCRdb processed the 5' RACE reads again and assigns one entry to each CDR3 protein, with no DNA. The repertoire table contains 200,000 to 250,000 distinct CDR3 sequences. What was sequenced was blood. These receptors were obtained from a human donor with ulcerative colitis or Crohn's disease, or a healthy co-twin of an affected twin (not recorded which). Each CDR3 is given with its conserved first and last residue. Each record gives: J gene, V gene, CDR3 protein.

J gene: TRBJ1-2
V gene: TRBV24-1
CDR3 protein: CATSPDGNYGYTF

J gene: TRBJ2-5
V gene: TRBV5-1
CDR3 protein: CASQRQETQYF

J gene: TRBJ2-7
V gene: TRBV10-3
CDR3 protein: CASATDRGHEQYF

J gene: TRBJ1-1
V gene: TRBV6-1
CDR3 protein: CASSEHGQGAVRTEAFF

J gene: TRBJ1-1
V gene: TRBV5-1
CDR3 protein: CASSSSGTTEAFF

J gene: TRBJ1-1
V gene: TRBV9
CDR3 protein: CASSGRSGEAFF

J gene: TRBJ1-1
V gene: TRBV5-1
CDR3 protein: CASSSTGTSTEAFF

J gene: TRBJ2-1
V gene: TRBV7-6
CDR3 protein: CASSFLGVSGGWGNEQFF

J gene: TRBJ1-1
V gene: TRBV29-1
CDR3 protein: CSADRGNTEAFF

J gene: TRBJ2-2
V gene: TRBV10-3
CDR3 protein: CAISEGQANTGELFF

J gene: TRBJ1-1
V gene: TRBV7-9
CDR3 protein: CASSLLGGVNTEAFF

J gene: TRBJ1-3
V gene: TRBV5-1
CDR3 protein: CASTHDKSSGNTIYF

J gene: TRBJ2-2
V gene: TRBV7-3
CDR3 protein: CASSLTFPGELFF

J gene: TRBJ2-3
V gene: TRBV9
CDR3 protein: CASSVGRGSTDTQYF

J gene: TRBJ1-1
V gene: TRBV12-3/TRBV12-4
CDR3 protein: CASSLEGGGSTEAFF

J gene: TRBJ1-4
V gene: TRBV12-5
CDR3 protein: CASGWTGGGTDEKLFF

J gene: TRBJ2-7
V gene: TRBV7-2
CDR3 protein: CASSSRGRGGYEQYF

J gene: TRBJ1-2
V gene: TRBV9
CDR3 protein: CASSEDRSSNYGYTF

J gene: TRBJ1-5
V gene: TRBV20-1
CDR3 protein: CSAGGDPASNQPQHF

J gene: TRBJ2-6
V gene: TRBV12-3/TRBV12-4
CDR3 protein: CASSGVAGANVLTF

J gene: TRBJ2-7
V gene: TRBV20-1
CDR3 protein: CSARGRSSYEQYF

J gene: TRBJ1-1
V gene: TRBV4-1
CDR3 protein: CASSPGQFMNTEAFF

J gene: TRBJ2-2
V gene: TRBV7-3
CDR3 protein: CASSSQPTGGADTGELFF

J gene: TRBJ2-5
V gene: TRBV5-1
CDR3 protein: CASSSEQGRETQYF

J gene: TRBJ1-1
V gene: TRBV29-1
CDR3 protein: CSVGDGHYTEAFF

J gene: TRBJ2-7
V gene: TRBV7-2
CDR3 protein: CAIGPGPYEQYF

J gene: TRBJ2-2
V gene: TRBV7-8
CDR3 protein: CASSLFTGELFF

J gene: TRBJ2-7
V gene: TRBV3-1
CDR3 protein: CASSHKRGSYEQYF

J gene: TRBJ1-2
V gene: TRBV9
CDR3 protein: CASSVEPSVFTF

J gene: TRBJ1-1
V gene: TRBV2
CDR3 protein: CASSEGGAGNTEAFF

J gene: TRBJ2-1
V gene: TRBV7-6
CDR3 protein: CASSLYIAAPYNEQFF

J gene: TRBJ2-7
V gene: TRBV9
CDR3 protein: CASSPSTGSEQYF

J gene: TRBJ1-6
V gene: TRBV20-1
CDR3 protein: CSARGRGVDSPLHF

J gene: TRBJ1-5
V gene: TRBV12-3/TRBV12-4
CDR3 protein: CASTKGGGQPQHF

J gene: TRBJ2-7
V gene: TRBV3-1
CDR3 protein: CASSPTDRWTGTSGSYEQYF

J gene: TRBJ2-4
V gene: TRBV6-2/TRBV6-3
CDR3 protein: CASSYGGQRNIQYF

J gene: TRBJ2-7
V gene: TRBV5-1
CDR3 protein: CASSLIGTGGYEQYF

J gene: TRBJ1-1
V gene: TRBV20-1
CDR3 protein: CSAIRGKTEAFF

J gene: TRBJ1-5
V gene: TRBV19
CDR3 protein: CASSILRLGNQPQHF

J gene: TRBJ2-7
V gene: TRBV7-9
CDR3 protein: CASSLANSYEQYF

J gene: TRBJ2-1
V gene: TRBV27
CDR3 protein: CASSPELGSYNEQFF

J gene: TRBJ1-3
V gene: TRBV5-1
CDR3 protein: CASSLSAGTGNTIYF

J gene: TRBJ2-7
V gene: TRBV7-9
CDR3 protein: CASSDPRGSYEQYF

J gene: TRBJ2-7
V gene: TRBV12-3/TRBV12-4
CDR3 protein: CASSLVGVAYEQYF

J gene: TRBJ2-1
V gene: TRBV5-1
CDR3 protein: CASSFGQEYNEQFF

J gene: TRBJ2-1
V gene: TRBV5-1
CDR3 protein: CASSLDGGMGEQFF

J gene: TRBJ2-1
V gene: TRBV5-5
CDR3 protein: CASSLLVQGTSGTNEQFF